A single sample gave rise to the 26 T cell receptor beta chains below, sequenced in a study of early T cells in non-severe SARS-CoV-2 infection. TCRdb ran MiXCR on the 5' RACE reads and lists one entry per CDR3 protein. The profile shows almost 30,000 distinct CDR3 sequences, 5.7% of them singletons. The specimen sequenced was whole blood. These receptors all stem from an adult who was a healthcare worker with PCR-confirmed SARS-CoV-2 infection or an uninfected control (not recorded which).

This chain connects TRBV6-1 to TRBJ2-2; D ambiguous. V lost 0 bases, J lost 8 bases, and 10 bases lay in between. Germline loops: CDR1 MNHNS, CDR2 SASEGT. This CDR3 is built from 14 residues. The CDR3 DNA sequence: TGTGCCAGCAGTGAAGCAATGAGTTTGGGGGAGCTGTTTTTT. It is translated as CASSEAMSLGELFF.

This clonotype was counted at least ten times. The V gene is TRBV6-1, the J gene TRBJ2-7, with 8 bases that match TRBD1. The CDR3 loop spans 15 amino acids. Looked up from germline, CDR1 is MNHNS and CDR2 is SASEGT. Unmatched junction bases numbered 8, after V lost 6 bases and J lost 1 base. The CDR3: CASRTGQGFSYEQYF. The CDR3 DNA reads TGTGCCAGCAGGACAGGACAGGGATTTTCCTACGAGCAGTACTTC.

This clonotype was seen many times. This chain connects TRBV10-3 to TRBJ1-2; 7 nucleotides match TRBD1. J lost 5 bases, V lost 8 bases, and 11 bases had no gene match. The CDR3 spans 14 residues. Germline CDR1 is ENHRY and CDR2 is SYGVKD. The CDR3 DNA sequence: TGTGCCATCCAAAGAGGGGGCGCGGGATATGGCTACACCTTC. Translation gives CAIQRGGAGYGYTF.

There are many counts of this clonotype. The V call is TRBV20-1, the J call TRBJ2-4, with 7 bases aligning to TRBD1. Trimming removed 5 bases from V and 3 bases from J; junction bases left unmatched: 10. The V gene's germline CDR1 is DFQATT and CDR2 SNEGSKA (reference sequence). The CDR3 has 15 residues. The CDR3 sequence is CSAHGTVKSKNIQYF. The CDR3 region has the DNA TGCAGTGCTCATGGGACAGTCAAAAGCAAAAACATTCAGTACTTC.

This clonotype was seen repeatedly, ten times or more. The chain couples TRBV12-3 or TRBV12-4 to TRBJ2-7; D is ambiguous. With 2 bases removed from V and 6 bases from J, the gap between germline ends came to 14 bases. The CDR3 is 14 residues long. The CDR3 sequence is CASSLSGYLSEQYF. The CDR3 DNA reads TGTGCCAGCAGTTTATCGGGTTATCTGTCCGAGCAGTACTTC.

This clonotype was counted ten times or more. The chain has TRBV7-8 and TRBJ1-2; TRBD1 is a possible D gene (6 bases). The CDR3 is 12 amino acids. The V gene's germline CDR1 is SGHVS and CDR2 FQNEAQ. The V and J ends lost 5 bases and 6 bases respectively, with 10 bases between them. The CDR3 nucleotides are TGTGCCAGCAGCCCGAACAGGGATGGCTACACCTTC. It is translated as CASSPNRDGYTF.

This clonotype was picked up many times. The chain couples TRBV4-3 to TRBJ2-7, with 7 bases aligning to TRBD1. Germline V gene sequence: CDR1 LGHNA, CDR2 YSLEER. J gave up 9 bases and V 0 bases, and 11 bases lay outside the gene matches. This CDR3 contains 15 residues. Here the CDR3 DNA reads TGCGCCAGCAGCCAAGATACCCACAGGGGTAGCTCGCAGTACTTC. Protein: CASSQDTHRGSSQYF.

The chain joins TRBV7-9 to TRBJ1-1, with D unclear. Germline V gene lookup returns CDR1 SEHNR and CDR2 FQNEAQ (reference sequence). This CDR3 has 14 amino acids. V was shortened by 0 bases and J by 4 bases, with 9 bases between the two germline ends. The CDR3 DNA reads as TGTGCCAGCAGCTTAGCGGTCACCCTCACTGAAGCTTTCTTT. Its translation is CASSLAVTLTEAFF.

This clonotype showed up many times. The chain uses TRBV28 and TRBJ2-5; 7 nucleotides match TRBD1. The CDR3 extends over 15 amino acids. Germline values: CDR1 MDHEN, CDR2 SYDVKM. The ends lost 5 bases at V and 5 bases at J; junction bases unmatched: 11. The CDR3 coding sequence is TGTGCCAGCAGTCGTGACAGGGTGGTCGGGGAGACCCAGTACTTC. Protein sequence: CASSRDRVVGETQYF.

This clonotype was detected only a few times. The chain employs TRBV5-1 and TRBJ2-3; D uncertain. CDR1 and CDR2 (germline): SGHRS, YFSETQ. The V end lost 2 bases, the J end lost 1 base, and 8 bases lay between the germline ends. The CDR3 covers 14 residues. CDR3 sequence reads: CASSFQPGTDTQYF. CDR3 bases: TGCGCCAGCAGCTTCCAACCGGGCACAGATACGCAGTATTTT.

This clonotype occurred many times. The CDR3: CASSVILTDTQYF. The CDR3 coding sequence is TGTGCCAGCAGTGTAATCCTCACAGATACGCAGTATTTT. J is TRBJ2-3 and V is TRBV2; D ambiguous. V lost 4 bases and J 2 bases, leaving 7 bases between the germline ends. Germline V gene lookup returns CDR1 SNHLY and CDR2 FYNNEI. This CDR3 is built from 13 residues.

This clonotype showed up just a few times. The junction differs from germline at one of its ends, possibly a read error. This sequence joins TRBV12-3 or TRBV12-4 and TRBJ1-2; tentative D call: TRBD1 (5 bases). This CDR3 is built from 15 residues. The CDR3 spells CASSPRGSVGYGHTF. The CDR3 coding sequence is TGTGCCAGCAGCCCCCGGGGCAGTGTCGGCTATGGCCACACCTTC.

This clonotype counts as medium-sized (0.01 to 0.1%). The V call is TRBV28, the J call TRBJ2-7; 11 bases are shared with TRBD1. The CDR3 sequence is 15 residues long. The V gene's germline CDR1 is MDHEN and CDR2 SYDVKM. V lost 5 bases and J lost 3; bases outside the gene matches: 6. This CDR3 is CASSHTGTGGYEQYF. Here the CDR3 DNA reads TGTGCCAGCAGTCACACCGGGACAGGGGGCTACGAGCAGTACTTC.

This clonotype occurred many times. V is TRBV4-3 and J is TRBJ2-7, with no clear D. V was trimmed by 2 bases and J by 5 bases, leaving 10 bases between them. Germline values: CDR1 LGHNA, CDR2 YSLEER. The CDR3 spans 13 residues. The CDR3 reads CASSQPPVHEQYF. The DNA of the CDR3 is TGCGCCAGCAGCCAACCACCAGTCCACGAGCAGTACTTC.

This clonotype was observed at least ten times. The CDR3 DNA follows: TGTGCCAGCAGCCAAGAGGTGGGACTAGCCAATGAGCAGTTCTTC. This encodes CASSQEVGLANEQFF. The chain employs TRBV4-2 and TRBJ2-1, with 9 bases that match TRBD2. The length of the CDR3 is 15 residues. V dropped 0 bases and J dropped 6; count of bases not matched to a gene: 3. From germline, CDR1 is LGHNA and CDR2 YNFKEQ.

The CDR3 bases are TGCGCCAGCAGCTTGGAGGGAGAAGAGACCCAGTACTTC. It yields the protein CASSLEGEETQYF. The rearrangement links TRBV5-1 to TRBJ2-5, with TRBD2 as a possible D gene (5 bases). The CDR3 sequence is 13 residues long. Trimming cost V 0 bases and J 3 bases, with 6 bases left between them. The germline V gene encodes CDR1 SGHRS and CDR2 YFSETQ.

This clonotype was recorded many times. This chain uses TRBV20-1 with TRBJ1-5, with D possibly being TRBD1 (5 bases). This CDR3 has 14 amino acids. Trimming cost V 5 bases and J 5 bases, with 16 bases left between them. Germline CDR1 is DFQATT and CDR2 is SNEGSKA (reference sequence). The CDR3 is CSALRDGGDQPQHF. CDR3 in DNA: TGCAGTGCTCTCCGGGACGGTGGGGATCAGCCCCAGCATTTT.

This clonotype was observed many times. The chain recombines TRBV12-3 or TRBV12-4 with TRBJ2-7; D may be TRBD2 (5 bases). Trimming shortened V by 5 bases and J by 7 bases, and 12 bases separated the two germline ends. The CDR3 sequence is 12 residues long. Here the CDR3 reads CASSRIGGEQYF. CDR3 sequence (DNA): TGTGCCAGCAGTCGTATCGGCGGGGAGCAGTACTTC.

This clonotype was detected many times. The genes are TRBV29-1 and TRBJ2-5; TRBD2 matches 7 bases. The V gene end was trimmed by 6 bases and the J gene end by 0 bases; junction bases not matched to a gene: 7. This CDR3 contains 14 residues. Germline lookup yields CDR1 SQVTM and CDR2 ANQGSEA. The chain's CDR3 is CSVERGNYQETQYF. CDR3 sequence (DNA): TGCAGCGTCGAGCGGGGAAATTACCAAGAGACCCAGTACTTC.

This clonotype has a count of ten or more. The chain couples TRBV29-1 to TRBJ2-5; D perhaps matches TRBD1 (5 bases). This CDR3 contains 12 residues. Trimming pared 3 bases from V and 2 bases from J, leaving 7 bases between. Germline V gene lookup returns CDR1 SQVTM and CDR2 ANQGSEA. In DNA, the CDR3 is TGCAGCGTTGATGCAGGGCAAGAGACCCAGTACTTC. Its protein is CSVDAGQETQYF.

The CDR3 region is CASRFYRETGELFF. The CDR3 region has the DNA TGTGCCAGCAGATTCTACAGGGAAACCGGGGAGCTGTTTTTT. The rearrangement uses TRBV6-2 or TRBV6-3 and TRBJ2-2; possibly TRBD1 for D (6 bases). Trimming shortened V by 6 bases and J by 5 bases, and 13 bases separated the two germline ends. CDR1 and CDR2 (germline): MNHEY, SVGEGT. The CDR3 length is 14 residues.

This clonotype was picked up many times. The V and J genes are TRBV11-2 and TRBJ2-2; D might be TRBD2 (5 bases). V lost 5 bases to trimming and J lost 7 bases, with 17 bases between them. This CDR3 is built from 15 residues. CDR1 is SGHAT and CDR2 is FQNNGV in the germline V gene. This CDR3 reads CASSGPGGVFGELFF. The CDR3 DNA is TGTGCCAGCAGCGGCCCAGGAGGAGTGTTCGGGGAGCTGTTTTTT.

The V call is TRBV18, the J call TRBJ1-1; a possible D gene is TRBD1 (5 bases). The CDR3 contains 16 residues. The germline CDR1 and CDR2 sequences are KGHSH and LQKENI. The ends were cut back, 8 bases at V and 4 bases at J, with 23 bases in the middle. CDR3 coding DNA: TGTGCCAGCCGTCCGCAAGCGGGGGGGATGGGCACTGAAGCTTTCTTT. It yields the protein CASRPQAGGMGTEAFF.

A few counts support this clonotype. The CDR3 DNA follows: TGTGCCAGCAGCGTAGACAGCCTCAATCAGCCCCAGCATTTT. It encodes CASSVDSLNQPQHF. The rearrangement links TRBV9 to TRBJ1-5; D is ambiguous. CDR1 and CDR2 from the germline V gene are SGDLS and YYNGEE. The CDR3 has 14 amino acids. V was pared by 0 bases and J by 3 bases, with 7 bases between.

This clonotype was seen many times. This chain uses TRBV9 with TRBJ2-1; D may be TRBD1 or TRBD2 (6 bases each). The germline V and J ends were trimmed by 4 bases and 4 bases, with 15 bases remaining between them. There are 15 residues in the CDR3. Per germline, CDR1 SGDLS and CDR2 YYNGEE. CDR3 amino acids: CASSWGRGGYNEQFF. The DNA for the CDR3 is TGTGCCAGCAGCTGGGGCAGGGGAGGTTACAATGAGCAGTTCTTC.

This clonotype appeared many times. The chain joins TRBV9 to TRBJ2-1; TRBD2 aligns across 14 bases. Germline CDR1 is SGDLS and CDR2 is YYNGEE. The junction had 7 bases not matched to a gene; V was cut back by 6 bases and J by 8 bases. The CDR3 length is 15 residues. The CDR3 bases are TGTGCCAGCAACCCAGGGACTAGCGGGGGTGATGAGCAGTTCTTC. This sequence encodes CASNPGTSGGDEQFF. Supplemented by reference TRBV9 and TRBJ2-1, the full variable domain reads DSGVTQTPKHLITATGQRVTLRCSPRSGDLSVYWYQQSLDQGLQFLIQYYNGEERAKGNILERFSAQQFPDLHSELNLSSLELGDSALYFCASNPGTSGGDEQFFGPGTRLTVL.